Below, 16 T cell receptor beta chains from the same sample are listed, as sequenced in a study of blood T cell repertoires in COVID-19. This table comes from immunoSEQ multiplex PCR, and its TCRdb copy is limited to in-frame clones, with some not included. The sample contains 100,000 to 150,000 clones, around 85% of which appear only once. The sample was peripheral blood. The receptors stem from a woman in her forties or fifties with acute or convalescent COVID-19.

V is TRBV3-1 (or the pseudogene TRBV3-2) and J is TRBJ2-3, with TRBD2 as a possible D gene (6 bases). V was trimmed by 4 bases and J by 1 base, leaving 12 bases between them. The CDR3 is 15 residues long. Germline CDR1 and CDR2: LGHDT and YNNKEL (reference sequence). The CDR3 reads CASSRPGTGTDTQYF. The CDR3 nucleotides are TGTGCCAGCAGCCGCCCCGGGACTGGCACAGATACGCAGTATTTT.

CDR3 bases: TGTGCCAGCAGTAGGGACAGGGAAAAGTCCTATGGCTACACCTTC. This translates into CASSRDREKSYGYTF. The rearrangement links TRBV2 to TRBJ1-2; 9 bases map to TRBD1. The CDR3 runs to 15 residues. J gave up 4 bases and V 5 bases, and 8 bases lay outside the gene matches. The germline gives CDR1 SNHLY, CDR2 FYNNEI.

CDR3 sequence (DNA): TGTGCCAGCAGTGACAGGGGGACCCCCCTCCACTTT. It yields the protein CASSDRGTPLHF. The V gene is TRBV6-4, the J gene TRBJ1-6, with a weak D call TRBD1 (6 bases). CDR1 MRHNA and CDR2 SNTAGT come from the germline V gene. Trimming removed 2 bases at V and 13 bases at J, with 9 bases between. The CDR3 is 12 amino acids.

The V gene is TRBV12-3 or TRBV12-4, the J gene TRBJ1-2, with D uncertain. The CDR3 runs 13 residues. With 3 bases removed from V and 2 bases from J, the gap between germline ends came to 7 bases. The DNA for the CDR3 is TGTGCCAGCAGTTTCCGGCGGAACTATGGCTACACCTTC. It is translated as CASSFRRNYGYTF.

This sequence joins TRBV5-6 and TRBJ2-3; TRBD2 might be the D (7 bases). V was cut by 0 bases and J by 8 bases, with 16 bases left in between. The CDR3 has 15 residues. Germline CDR1 reads SGHDT; CDR2 reads YYEEEE. As DNA, the CDR3 is TGTGCCAGCAGCTTGGCGAGGGGGAGGGGAGTTACGCAGTATTTT. This gives the protein CASSLARGRGVTQYF.

V usage is TRBV5-1 and J usage is TRBJ2-6; D might be TRBD1 (6 bases). Germline V gives CDR1 SGHRS, CDR2 YFSETQ. V lost 3 bases, J lost 0 bases, and 13 bases lay in between. This CDR3 is built from 17 residues. CDR3 DNA sequence: TGCGCCAGCAGCTCAACCGGACAGCTCTCTGGGGCCAACGTCCTGACTTTC. It encodes CASSSTGQLSGANVLTF.

This clone was seen only once. J is TRBJ2-1 and V is TRBV9; 9 positions agree with TRBD1. The CDR3 spans 15 residues. Germline V gives CDR1 SGDLS, CDR2 YYNGEE. The V segment lost 4 bases and the J segment 9 bases; nucleotides outside the gene matches: 11. In nucleotides, the CDR3 is TGTGCCAGCAGCCTCGGACAGGGGCATTCCGGTGAGCAGTTCTTC. It is translated as CASSLGQGHSGEQFF.

The chain is built from TRBV5-1 and TRBJ1-3; D not resolved. The CDR3 runs to 16 residues. CDR1 is SGHRS and CDR2 is YFSETQ in the germline V gene. The ends were cut back, 1 base at V and 2 bases at J, with 13 bases in the middle. The CDR3 loop is CASSLKPQFPGNTIYF. The CDR3 DNA reads TGCGCCAGCAGCTTGAAACCCCAGTTTCCTGGAAACACCATATATTTT.

The chain combines TRBV10-3 with TRBJ1-2; D is unclear. The CDR3 sequence is 14 residues long. Germline V lookup: CDR1 ENHRY, CDR2 SYGVKD. V was shortened by 3 bases and J by 3 bases, with 11 bases between the two germline ends. The CDR3 nucleotides are TGTGCCATCAGTGAAGGAGCAGCGGACTATGGCTACACCTTC. Its protein product is CAISEGAADYGYTF.

This chain connects TRBV9 to TRBJ1-2; 7 bases line up with TRBD1. Per germline, CDR1 SGDLS and CDR2 YYNGEE. V lost 3 bases to trimming and J lost 5 bases; unmatched junction nucleotides: 10. The CDR3 has 15 amino acids. In nucleotides, the CDR3 is TGTGCCAGCAGCGCCGCCCCCACACAGGGGTATGGCTACACCTTC. This encodes CASSAAPTQGYGYTF.

The chain has TRBV30 and TRBJ1-4; D ambiguous. Germline loops: CDR1 GTSNPN, CDR2 SVGIG (reference sequence). The CDR3 runs 15 residues. Trimming removed 0 bases from V and 0 bases from J, with 8 bases in between. The DNA for the CDR3 is TGTGCCTGGAGTGTACGGGTGGCAACTAATGAAAAACTGTTTTTT. Translating it yields CAWSVRVATNEKLFF.

The sample holds a few counts of this clone. The V call is TRBV13, the J call TRBJ1-2; maybe TRBD1 (6 bases). CDR3 length: 16 residues. Germline values: CDR1 PRHDT, CDR2 FYEKMQ (reference sequence). V lost 0 bases and J 4 bases, leaving 15 bases between the germline ends. CDR3 bases: TGTGCCAGCAGCTTAGGGCCTCGGGGGGGGCTCTATGGCTACACCTTC. Its protein product is CASSLGPRGGLYGYTF.

The chain combines TRBV24-1 with TRBJ2-5; 9 nucleotides match TRBD2. Germline CDR1 reads KGHDR; CDR2 reads SFDVKD. The length of the CDR3 is 13 residues. Losses at the gene ends were 5 bases for V and 5 bases for J; bases not matched to a gene: 2. For the CDR3, the DNA is TGTGCCACCAGTGTCGCGGGGGGGGAGACCCAGTACTTC. Protein sequence: CATSVAGGETQYF.

The V gene is TRBV10-3, the J gene TRBJ1-2; TRBD1 might be the D (6 bases). This CDR3 contains 20 residues. V was clipped by 1 base and J by 7 bases, with 31 bases between them. Germline lookup yields CDR1 ENHRY and CDR2 SYGVKD. The CDR3 DNA reads TGTGCCATCAGTGAGTTCTCTGGACCGATGGGAGTACAGGGTCGGGGTGGCTACACCTTC. Translated: CAISEFSGPMGVQGRGGYTF.

The chain uses TRBV5-8 and TRBJ1-1; D is possibly TRBD1 (5 bases). The V end lost 0 bases, the J end lost 0 bases, and 12 bases lay between the germline ends. CDR1 is SGHTS and CDR2 is YDEGEE in the germline V gene. The CDR3 runs 16 residues. CDR3 sequence reads: CASSLAGTVMNTEAFF. The CDR3 DNA reads TGTGCCAGCAGCTTGGCCGGGACTGTGATGAACACTGAAGCTTTCTTT.

The rearrangement uses TRBV19 and TRBJ1-2; 7 bases are shared with TRBD1. This CDR3 is 18 amino acids long. CDR1 is LNHDA and CDR2 is SQIVND in the germline V gene (reference sequence). V trimming: 0 bases; J trimming: 7 bases; junction bases outside the gene matches: 17. CDR3 coding DNA: TGTGCCAGTAGTATAGAAGGACCCGCGGGACAGAATCTGGGTGGCTACACCTTC. Translation: CASSIEGPAGQNLGGYTF. Looking up the rest from reference TRBV19 and TRBJ1-2 gives the full variable domain: DGGITQSPKYLFRKEGQNVTLSCEQNLNHDAMYWYRQDPGQGLRLIYYSQIVNDFQKGDIAEGYSVSREKKESFPLTVTSAQKNPTAFYLCASSIEGPAGQNLGGYTFGSGTRLTVV.